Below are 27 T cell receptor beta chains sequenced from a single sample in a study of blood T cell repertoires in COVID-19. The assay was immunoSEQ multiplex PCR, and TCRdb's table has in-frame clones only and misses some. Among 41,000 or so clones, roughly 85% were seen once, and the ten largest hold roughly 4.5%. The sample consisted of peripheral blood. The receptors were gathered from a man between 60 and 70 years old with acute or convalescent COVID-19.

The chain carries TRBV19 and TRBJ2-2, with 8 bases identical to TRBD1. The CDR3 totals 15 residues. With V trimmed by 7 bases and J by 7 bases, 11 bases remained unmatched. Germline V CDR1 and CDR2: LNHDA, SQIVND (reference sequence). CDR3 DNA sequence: TGTGCCAGTACGGCGCAGGGGGCGCCTATCGGGGAGCTGTTTTTT. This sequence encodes CASTAQGAPIGELFF.

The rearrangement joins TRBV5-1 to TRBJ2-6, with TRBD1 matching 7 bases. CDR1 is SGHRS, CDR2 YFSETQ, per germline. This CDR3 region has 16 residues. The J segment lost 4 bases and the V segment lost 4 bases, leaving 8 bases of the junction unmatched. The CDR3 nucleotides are TGCGCCAGCAGCACCGGGACAGTGCGGGGGGCCAACGTCCTGACTTTC. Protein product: CASSTGTVRGANVLTF.

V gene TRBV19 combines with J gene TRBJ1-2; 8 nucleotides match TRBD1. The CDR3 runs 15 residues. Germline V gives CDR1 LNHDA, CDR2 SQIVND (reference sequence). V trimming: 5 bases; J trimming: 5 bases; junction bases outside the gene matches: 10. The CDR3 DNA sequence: TGTGCCAGTAGTTCGGACAGGGTAGGTCGGTATGGCTACACCTTC. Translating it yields CASSSDRVGRYGYTF.

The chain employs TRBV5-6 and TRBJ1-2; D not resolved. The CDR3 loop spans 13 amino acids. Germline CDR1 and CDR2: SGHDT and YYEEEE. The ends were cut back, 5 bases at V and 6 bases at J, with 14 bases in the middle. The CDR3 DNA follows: TGTGCCAGCAGTCCTGTAAGTCGCGATGGCTACACCTTC. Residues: CASSPVSRDGYTF.

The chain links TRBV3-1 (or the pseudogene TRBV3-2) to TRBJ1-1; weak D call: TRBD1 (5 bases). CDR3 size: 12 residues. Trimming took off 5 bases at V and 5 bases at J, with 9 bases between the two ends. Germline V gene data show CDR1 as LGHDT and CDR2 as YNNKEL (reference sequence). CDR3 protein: CASSVQGTEAFF. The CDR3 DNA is TGTGCCAGCAGCGTTCAGGGAACTGAAGCTTTCTTT.

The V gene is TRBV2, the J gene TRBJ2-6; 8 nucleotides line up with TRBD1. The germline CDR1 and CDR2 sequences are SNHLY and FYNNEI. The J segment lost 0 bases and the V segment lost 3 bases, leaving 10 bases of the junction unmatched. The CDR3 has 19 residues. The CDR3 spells CASSDPPGTGNSGANVLTF. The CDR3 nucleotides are TGTGCCAGCAGTGACCCCCCCGGGACAGGAAACTCTGGGGCCAACGTCCTGACTTTC.

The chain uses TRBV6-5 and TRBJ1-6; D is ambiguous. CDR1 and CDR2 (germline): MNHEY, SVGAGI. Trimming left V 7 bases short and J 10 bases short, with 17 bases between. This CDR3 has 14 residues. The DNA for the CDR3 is TGTGCCAGCACCTGGGCCCTCCCCGAGTCACCCCTCCACTTT. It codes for CASTWALPESPLHF.

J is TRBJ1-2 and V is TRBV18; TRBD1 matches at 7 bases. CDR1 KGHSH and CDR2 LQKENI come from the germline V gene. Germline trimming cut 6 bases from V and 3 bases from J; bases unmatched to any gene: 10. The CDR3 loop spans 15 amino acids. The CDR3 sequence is CASSRPGTVDYGYTF. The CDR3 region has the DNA TGTGCCAGCTCCCGACCCGGGACAGTAGACTATGGCTACACCTTC. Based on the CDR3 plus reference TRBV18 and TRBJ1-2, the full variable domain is NAGVMQNPRHLVRRRGQEARLRCSPMKGHSHVYWYRQLPEEGLKFMVYLQKENIIDESGMPKERFSAEFPKEGPSILRIQQVVRGDSAAYFCASSRPGTVDYGYTFGSGTRLTVV.

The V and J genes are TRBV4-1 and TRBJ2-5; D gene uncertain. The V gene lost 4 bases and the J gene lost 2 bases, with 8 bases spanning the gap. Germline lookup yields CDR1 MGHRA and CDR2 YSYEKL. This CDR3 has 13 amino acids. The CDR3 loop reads CASSLTLQETQYF. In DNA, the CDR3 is TGCGCCAGCAGCCTGACACTGCAAGAGACCCAGTACTTC.

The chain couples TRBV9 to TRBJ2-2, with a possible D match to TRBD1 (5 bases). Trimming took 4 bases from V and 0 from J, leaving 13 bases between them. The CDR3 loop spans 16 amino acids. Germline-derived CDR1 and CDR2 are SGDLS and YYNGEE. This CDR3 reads CASSPRQSSNTGELFF. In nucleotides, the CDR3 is TGTGCCAGCAGCCCCCGACAGAGCTCGAACACCGGGGAGCTGTTTTTT.

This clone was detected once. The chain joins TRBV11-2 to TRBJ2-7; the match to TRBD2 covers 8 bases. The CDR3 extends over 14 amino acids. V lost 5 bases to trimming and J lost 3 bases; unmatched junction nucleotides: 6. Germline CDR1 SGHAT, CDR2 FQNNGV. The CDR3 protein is CASSPSGGNYEQYF. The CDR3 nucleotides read TGTGCCAGCAGCCCGAGCGGGGGCAACTACGAGCAGTACTTC. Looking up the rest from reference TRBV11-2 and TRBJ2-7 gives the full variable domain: EAGVAQSPRYKIIEKRQSVAFWCNPISGHATLYWYQQILGQGPKLLIQFQNNGVVDDSQLPKDRFSAERLKGVDSTLKIQPAKLEDSAVYLCASSPSGGNYEQYFGPGTRLTVT.

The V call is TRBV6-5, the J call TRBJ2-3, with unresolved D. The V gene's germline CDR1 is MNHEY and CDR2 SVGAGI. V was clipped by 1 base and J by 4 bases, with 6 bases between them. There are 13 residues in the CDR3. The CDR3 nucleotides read TGTGCCAGCAGTTACTTCAGTTCAGATACGCAGTATTTT. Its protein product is CASSYFSSDTQYF.

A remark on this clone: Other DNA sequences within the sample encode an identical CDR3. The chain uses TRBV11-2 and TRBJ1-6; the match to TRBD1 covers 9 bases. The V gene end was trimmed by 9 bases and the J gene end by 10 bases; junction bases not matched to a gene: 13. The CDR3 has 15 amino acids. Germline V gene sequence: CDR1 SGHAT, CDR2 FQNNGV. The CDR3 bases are TGTGCCAGTCGAAAACTACAGGGGGCTCGGTCACCCCTCCACTTT. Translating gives CASRKLQGARSPLHF.

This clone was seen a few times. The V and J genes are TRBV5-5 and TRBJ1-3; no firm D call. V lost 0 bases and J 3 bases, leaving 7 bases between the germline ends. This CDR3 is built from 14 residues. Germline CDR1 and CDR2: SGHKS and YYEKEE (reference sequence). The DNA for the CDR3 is TGTGCCAGCAGCTTGGTACCAGATGGAAACACCATATATTTT. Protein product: CASSLVPDGNTIYF.

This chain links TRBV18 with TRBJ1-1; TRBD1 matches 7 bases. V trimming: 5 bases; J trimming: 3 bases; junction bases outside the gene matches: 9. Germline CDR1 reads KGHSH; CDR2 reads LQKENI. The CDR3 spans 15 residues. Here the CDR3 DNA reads TGTGCCAGCTCAACGAGGTCCAGGGGGGACACTGAAGCTTTCTTT. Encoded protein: CASSTRSRGDTEAFF.

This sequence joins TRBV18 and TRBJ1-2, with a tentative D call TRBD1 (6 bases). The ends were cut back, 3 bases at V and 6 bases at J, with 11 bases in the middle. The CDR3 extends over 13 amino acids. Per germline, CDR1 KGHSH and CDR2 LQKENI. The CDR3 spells CASSPTQGDGYTF. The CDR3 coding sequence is TGTGCCAGCTCACCGACACAGGGAGATGGCTACACCTTC.

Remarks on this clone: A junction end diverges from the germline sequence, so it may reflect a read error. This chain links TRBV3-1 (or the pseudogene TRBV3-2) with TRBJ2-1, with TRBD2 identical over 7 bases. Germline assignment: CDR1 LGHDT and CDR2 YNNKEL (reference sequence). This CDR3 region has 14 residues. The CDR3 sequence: CASSQMTSQNGQFF. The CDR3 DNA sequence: TGTGCCAGCAGCCAGATGACTAGCCAGAATGGGCAGTTCTTC.

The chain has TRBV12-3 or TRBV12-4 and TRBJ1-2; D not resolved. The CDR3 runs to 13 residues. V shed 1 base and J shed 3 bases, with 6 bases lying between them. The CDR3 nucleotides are TGTGCCAGCAGTTTAGGGCCAGACTATGGCTACACCTTC. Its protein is CASSLGPDYGYTF.

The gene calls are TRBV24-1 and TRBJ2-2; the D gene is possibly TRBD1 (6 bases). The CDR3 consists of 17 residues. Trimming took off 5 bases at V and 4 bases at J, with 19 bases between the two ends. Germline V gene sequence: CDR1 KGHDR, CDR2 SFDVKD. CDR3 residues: CATSGPLGQPGTGELFF. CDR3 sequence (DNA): TGTGCCACCAGTGGTCCTCTCGGACAGCCGGGCACCGGGGAGCTGTTTTTT.

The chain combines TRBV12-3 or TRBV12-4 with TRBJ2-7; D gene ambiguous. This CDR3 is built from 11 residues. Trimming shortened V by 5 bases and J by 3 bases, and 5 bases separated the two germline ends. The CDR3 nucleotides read TGTGCCAGCAGTGACTTCTACGAGCAGTACTTC. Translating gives CASSDFYEQYF.

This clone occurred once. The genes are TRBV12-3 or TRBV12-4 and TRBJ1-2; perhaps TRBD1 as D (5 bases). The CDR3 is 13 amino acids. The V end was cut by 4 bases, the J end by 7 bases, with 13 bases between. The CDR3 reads CASSSDNRSGYTF. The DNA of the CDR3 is TGTGCCAGCAGTTCGGACAATAGGAGTGGCTACACCTTC.

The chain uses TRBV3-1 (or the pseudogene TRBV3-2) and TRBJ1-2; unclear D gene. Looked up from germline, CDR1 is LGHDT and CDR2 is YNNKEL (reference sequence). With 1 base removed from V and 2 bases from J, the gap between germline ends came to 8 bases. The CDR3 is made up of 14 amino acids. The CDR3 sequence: CASSQGVGNYGYTF. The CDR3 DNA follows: TGTGCCAGCAGCCAAGGGGTCGGGAACTATGGCTACACCTTC.

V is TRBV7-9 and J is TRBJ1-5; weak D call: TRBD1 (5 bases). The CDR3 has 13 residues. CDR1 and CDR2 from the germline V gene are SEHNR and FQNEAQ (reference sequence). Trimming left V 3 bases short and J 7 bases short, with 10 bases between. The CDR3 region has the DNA TGTGCCAGCAGCTTCTCGGGGGTCCAGCCCCAGCATTTT. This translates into CASSFSGVQPQHF.

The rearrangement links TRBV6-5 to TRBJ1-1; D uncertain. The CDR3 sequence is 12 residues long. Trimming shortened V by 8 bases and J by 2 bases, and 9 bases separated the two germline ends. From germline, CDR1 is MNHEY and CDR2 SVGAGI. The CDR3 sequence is CASRVLNTEAFF. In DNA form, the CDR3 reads TGTGCCAGCCGGGTTCTTAACACTGAAGCTTTCTTT.

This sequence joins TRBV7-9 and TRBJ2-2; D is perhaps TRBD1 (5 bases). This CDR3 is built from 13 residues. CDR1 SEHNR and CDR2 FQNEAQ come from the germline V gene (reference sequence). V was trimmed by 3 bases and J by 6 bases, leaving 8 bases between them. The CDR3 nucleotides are TGTGCCAGCAGCTTCAGGGTCCCCGGGGAGCTGTTTTTT. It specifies CASSFRVPGELFF.

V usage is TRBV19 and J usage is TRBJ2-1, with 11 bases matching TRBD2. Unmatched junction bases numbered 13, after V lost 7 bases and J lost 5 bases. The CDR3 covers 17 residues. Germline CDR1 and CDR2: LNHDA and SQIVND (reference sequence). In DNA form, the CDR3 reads TGTGCCAGTACCCAGGTGTTAGCGGGGGGGCGCAACAATGAGCAGTTCTTC. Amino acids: CASTQVLAGGRNNEQFF.

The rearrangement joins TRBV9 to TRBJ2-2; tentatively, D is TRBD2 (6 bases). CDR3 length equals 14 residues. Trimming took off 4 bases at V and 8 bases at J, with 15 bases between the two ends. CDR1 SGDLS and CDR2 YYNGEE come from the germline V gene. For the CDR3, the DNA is TGTGCCAGCAGCAGGGTGGGGGGATCTGGGGAGCTGTTTTTT. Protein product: CASSRVGGSGELFF.